The entry below gives a single T cell receptor (beta chain) sequence along with its context. The data stem from a study of blood T cells in healthy people across ages. Per the germline V gene, CDR1 is DFQATT and CDR2 is SNEGSKA (reference sequence). CDR3 length equals 11 residues. Trimming shortened V by 8 bases and J by 4 bases, and 10 bases separated the two germline ends. The use of a sample-barcoded 5' primer and a J-beta primer mix characterized a second PCR of about 6 to 11 cycles. Every cDNA was tagged by a template-switch adaptor with 12 random nucleotides. TCRdb ran MiXCR on the 5' RACE reads and lists one entry per CDR3 protein. The table records some 930,000 distinct CDR3 sequences, 25% to 35% of them present only once. The sample also formed part of further work on T cells of mothers and their children. From that study: When mothers and children were related, their normalized repertoire overlap, which was always slightly higher, did not differ significantly from that of unrelated pairs.

The TCR comes from a woman in her forties in good health. The chain carries TRBV20-1 and TRBJ2-3, with a tentative D call TRBD1 (5 bases). Sequenced: blood. The CDR3 DNA reads as TGCAGTATAACAGGAGCAGATACGCAGTATTTT. Residues: CSITGADTQYF.